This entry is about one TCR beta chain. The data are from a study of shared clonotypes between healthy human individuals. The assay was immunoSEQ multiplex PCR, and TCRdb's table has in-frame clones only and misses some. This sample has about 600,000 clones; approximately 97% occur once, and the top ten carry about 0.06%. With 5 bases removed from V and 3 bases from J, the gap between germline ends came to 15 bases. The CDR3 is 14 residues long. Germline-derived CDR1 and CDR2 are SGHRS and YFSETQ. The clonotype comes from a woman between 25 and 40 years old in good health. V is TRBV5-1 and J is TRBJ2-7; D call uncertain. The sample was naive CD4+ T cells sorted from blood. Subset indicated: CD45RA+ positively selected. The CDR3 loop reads CASSQSGFLYEQYF. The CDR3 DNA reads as TGCGCCAGCAGTCAATCCGGGTTCCTCTACGAGCAGTACTTC.